The clone carrying this T cell receptor (beta chain) was seen repeatedly, ten times or more. What it recognizes is unknown. Quantitative 5'-RACE with molecular barcodes generated TCR beta libraries. Each CDR3 protein is one row after TCRdb ran MiXCR on the 5' RACE reads. The table includes more than 60,000 distinct CDR3 sequences, about 5.7% detected once. The data stem from a study of CD8 T cells in ankylosing spondylitis. The CDR3 totals 14 residues. Germline assignment: CDR1 SGHTA and CDR2 FQGTGA. Trimming at V came to 5 bases and at J to 2 bases, leaving 6 bases not matched to a gene. The study's findings and limits: A TCR beta motif of several highly homologous variants seemed to mark ankylosing spondylitis blood. Certain motif variants had earlier appeared in reactive arthritis synovial fluid and blood. Disease-linked clones bore a CD8+ phenotype and were relatively rare in peripheral blood.

The sample comprised blood, either unsorted or a sorted T cell fraction (not recorded which). This receptor was identified in a male donor with ankylosing spondylitis or in good health (not recorded which). The chain recombines TRBV7-3 with TRBJ2-7; 7 bases match TRBD1. This CDR3 reads CASSPYGTAYEQYF. The CDR3 DNA sequence: TGTGCCAGCAGCCCCTACGGGACAGCCTACGAGCAGTACTTC.